A selection of T cell receptor beta chains follows, all from one sample in a study of shared clonotypes between healthy human individuals. Assay used: immunoSEQ multiplex PCR; TCRdb lists only in-frame clones, some missing. The profile shows 450,000 to 500,000 clones, 81% of them singletons. Sequencing was done on a sample of PBMCs. These receptors all come from a woman aged 40 to 50 in good health. Some clones in this sample may be carry-over from other donors' samples. Both conserved end residues are trimmed from each CDR3. D genes are given only for firm matches.

v_call | d_call | cdr3_aa
TRBV11-3 | . | ASSSNPMGGQF
TRBV5-4 | TRBD2 | ASSRLAGDNEQF
TRBV7-8 | TRBD1 | ASSIDIGQGVSYGYT
TRBV5-1 | . | ASSFTGTATGELF
TRBV7-2 | TRBD2 | ASSPPSGRAGTDTQY
TRBV6-1 | . | ASSESNTLDEQY
TRBV4-2 | . | ASSQARWGGSNTDTQY
TRBV7-3 | . | ASSPTDRSYEQY
TRBV2 | . | ASSEGRGGQPQH
TRBV9 | . | ASSLTGPGELF
TRBV6-1 | TRBD2 | ASRAGVSTDTQY
TRBV28 | . | ASSFVDTEAF
TRBV10-3 | TRBD1 | AITRDRGQNTGELF
TRBV6-1 | . | ASSESEGSNQPQH
TRBV30 | TRBD2 | AWSKELAGVGEQY
TRBV28 | TRBD1 | ASSRTGGGYGYT
TRBV19 | . | ASSIGLKQETQY
TRBV6-1 | . | ASSEQPNEKLF
TRBV2 | TRBD2 | ASKIPGTSGTETQY
TRBV7-8 | . | ASSLGTEDSNQPQH
TRBV9 | TRBD1 | ASSVRQGHNEQF
TRBV29-1 | . | SVQGLTYEQY
TRBV6-6 | . | ASQTVNYGYT
TRBV28 | TRBD1 | ASSKQGGNTDTQY
TRBV19 | TRBD2 | ASSRRSASGRVPTAGELF
TRBV6-1 | . | ASIRGEQF
TRBV30 | . | AWSVLPETQY
TRBV6-6 | TRBD1 | ASSGTGPWTEAF
TRBV7-9 | . | ASSLGPGAEAF
TRBV18 | TRBD2 | ASSHSGIPNEQF
TRBV28 | . | ASTSSRATNEKLF
TRBV5-1 | TRBD1 | ASSSRQGGDTEAF
TRBV5-4 | TRBD2 | ASSAAGGGGLYEQY
TRBV11-1 | TRBD1 | ASSSGTGIDPTNEKLF
TRBV6-1 | . | ASNPGELSYGYT
TRBV11-3 | . | ASSSGRNTEAF
TRBV14 | TRBD2 | ASSPWAASGSYNEQF
TRBV7-9 | . | ASIRGAENTIY